This is a list of T cell receptor beta chains from one sample in a study of cytomegalovirus exposure and HLA in healthy donors. Sequenced by immunoSEQ multiplex PCR; TCRdb stores in-frame clones only, minus some. The sample consists of about 150,000 clones, roughly 80% of them appearing once. The sequenced sample consisted of PBMCs. The receptors come from a male donor in good health and CMV-seronegative. The CDR3 runs from the conserved cysteine through the conserved F or W. Fields, in order: D gene, J gene, clone size, V gene, CDR3 protein, CDR3 DNA. D genes are given only for firm matches. The listing skips clone size in some rows; elsewhere it reads once, few, many or a size class.

NA TRBJ1-2 NA TRBV5-5 CASSLTQWGRELYGYTF TGTGCCAGCAGCTTGACGCAATGGGGTCGGGAACTCTATGGCTACACCTTC
TRBD1 TRBJ1-1 NA TRBV11-2 CASSSGGRKNTEAFF TGTGCCAGCAGCTCAGGGGGGCGGAAGAACACTGAAGCTTTCTTT
TRBD1 TRBJ1-2 NA TRBV9 CASSVASTGYGNYGYTF TGTGCCAGCAGCGTAGCTTCGACAGGGTATGGGAACTATGGCTACACCTTC
NA TRBJ2-1 NA TRBV7-9 CASSLGLSYPFF TGTGCCAGCAGCTTAGGGCTCTCGTATCCGTTCTTC
NA TRBJ2-7 NA TRBV28 CASSFTGRGTYEQYF TGTGCCAGCAGTTTTACGGGCAGGGGCACCTACGAGCAGTACTTC
NA TRBJ2-7 NA TRBV2 CASSERLISYEQYF TGTGCCAGCAGTGAAAGACTGATTTCCTACGAGCAGTACTTC
TRBD1 TRBJ1-1 once TRBV7-8 CASSPVAGTGALNTEAFF TGTGCCAGCAGCCCTGTTGCAGGGACAGGGGCGTTGAACACTGAAGCTTTCTTT
TRBD1 TRBJ2-5 once TRBV28 CASSLLSQLTGETQYF TGTGCCAGCAGTTTGCTCTCACAACTGACAGGGGAGACCCAGTACTTC
NA TRBJ2-6 few TRBV5-5 CASSPAGANVLTF TGTGCCAGCAGCCCCGCTGGGGCCAACGTCCTGACTTTC
NA TRBJ2-7 NA TRBV28 CASSLSRSYEQYF TGTGCCAGCAGTTTATCTAGGTCGTACGAGCAGTACTTC
TRBD2 TRBJ2-5 NA TRBV27 CASTSFGGTGETQYF TGTGCCAGCACTTCATTCGGGGGGACTGGGGAGACCCAGTACTTC
TRBD2 TRBJ2-5 NA TRBV12-5 CASGVAGGPGQYF TGTGCTAGTGGCGTAGCGGGGGGGCCCGGGCAGTACTTC
TRBD1 TRBJ1-5 NA TRBV6-1 CASSARQGRVSNQPQHF TGTGCCAGCAGTGCCCGACAGGGCCGCGTGAGCAATCAGCCCCAGCATTTT
NA TRBJ2-7 NA TRBV28 CASSLAETYEQYF TGTGCCAGCAGTTTAGCAGAAACCTACGAGCAGTACTTC
NA TRBJ2-1 NA TRBV20-1 CSARWGDEQFF TGCAGTGCTAGATGGGGGGATGAGCAGTTCTTC
NA TRBJ2-5 NA TRBV6-5 CASSYSPAETQETQYF TGTGCCAGCAGTTACTCCCCAGCGGAGACCCAAGAGACCCAGTACTTC
NA TRBJ1-1 few TRBV6-5 CASMRRRDTEAFF TGTGCCAGCATGAGGAGGAGAGACACTGAAGCTTTCTTT
NA TRBJ2-5 NA TRBV28 CASSLARIFQETQYF TGTGCCAGTTCCCTAGCCAGAATATTCCAAGAGACCCAGTACTTC
TRBD2 TRBJ2-5 NA TRBV9 CASSGGGLAGQETQYF TGTGCCAGCAGCGGGGGAGGACTAGCGGGACAAGAGACCCAGTACTTC
NA TRBJ1-1 NA TRBV19 CASSITGDTEAFF TGTGCCAGTAGTATCACGGGGGACACTGAAGCTTTCTTT
NA TRBJ2-7 NA TRBV27 CASSLMFSSYEQYF TGTGCCAGCAGTTTAATGTTCAGCTCCTACGAGCAGTACTTC
NA TRBJ2-2 NA TRBV5-1 CASSLSGYYGELFF TGCGCCAGCAGCTTGTCAGGCTATTACGGGGAGCTGTTTTTT
NA TRBJ2-5 once TRBV7-2 CASSLVVFQETQYF TGTGCCAGCAGCTTAGTAGTGTTTCAAGAGACCCAGTACTTC
TRBD2 TRBJ2-1 few TRBV7-9 CASSSTSGDNSSYNEQFF TGTGCCAGCAGCTCTACTAGCGGGGATAACAGCTCCTACAATGAGCAGTTCTTC
TRBD2 TRBJ2-4 NA TRBV6-1 CASSETARATSEWDIQYF TGTGCCAGCAGTGAGACCGCCCGAGCAACTAGCGAATGGGACATTCAGTACTTC
TRBD2 TRBJ2-5 NA TRBV5-5 CASSLGGSGRGETQYF TGTGCCAGCAGCTTGGGAGGTAGCGGGAGAGGAGAGACCCAGTACTTC
TRBD2 TRBJ2-1 NA TRBV19 CASSAIAGPYNEQFF TGTGCCAGTAGTGCCATAGCGGGACCGTACAATGAGCAGTTCTTC
TRBD1 TRBJ2-1 NA TRBV5-5 CASSNLDRGIFNEQFF TGTGCCAGCAGCAATTTGGACAGGGGGATTTTTAATGAGCAGTTCTTC
TRBD1 TRBJ1-1 NA TRBV9 CASSTTGTGNTEAFF TGTGCCAGCAGCACAACCGGGACAGGGAACACTGAAGCTTTCTTT
NA TRBJ1-1 once TRBV7-9 CSSSLAQIEAFF TGTTCCAGCAGCTTAGCACAGATCGAAGCTTTCTTT
NA TRBJ1-3 NA TRBV7-8 CASSSRRQNSGNTIYF TGTGCCAGCAGCTCACGTCGACAGAACTCTGGAAACACCATATATTTT
NA TRBJ2-1 NA TRBV11-2 CASSPRLGMGYEQFF TGTGCCAGCAGCCCGAGACTAGGAATGGGATATGAGCAGTTCTTC
NA TRBJ1-1 NA TRBV6-5 CASSYSVAAEAFF TGTGCCAGCAGTTACTCGGTGGCGGCTGAAGCTTTCTTT
NA TRBJ2-2 once TRBV5-6 CASSFLRTGELFF TGTGCCAGCAGCTTTCTACGAACCGGGGAGCTGTTTTTT
TRBD1 TRBJ2-1 NA TRBV11-1 CASSLVTGTEAYNEQFF TGTGCCAGCAGCTTGGTAACCGGGACAGAAGCCTACAATGAGCAGTTCTTC
TRBD2 TRBJ2-1 NA TRBV5-1 CASSRTGPTSGSGNEQFF TGCGCCAGCAGCCGGACTGGGCCCACTAGCGGGAGTGGGAATGAGCAGTTCTTC
TRBD2 TRBJ2-7 NA TRBV11-2 CASSETSGGLYEQYF TGTGCCAGCAGCGAAACTAGCGGGGGACTCTACGAGCAGTACTTC